These 18 T cell receptor beta chains originate from one sample sequenced in a study of blood T cells in healthy people across ages. The second PCR ran about 6 to 11 cycles with a sample-barcoded 5' primer and J-beta primers. TCRdb recomputed calls from the 5' RACE reads with MiXCR, one row per CDR3 protein. The sample has 800,000 or so distinct CDR3 sequences; roughly 25% are singletons. The same data also contributed to another study, on T cells of mothers and their children.

The sequenced sample was blood. The receptors stem from a boy aged 5-17 years in good health.

The chain has TRBV29-1 and TRBJ2-7; maybe TRBD2 (5 bases). The J call may be mistaken, given a closer DNA end match to TRBJ2-1. Germline values: CDR1 SQVTM, CDR2 ANQGSEA. This CDR3 region has 14 residues. CDR3 DNA sequence: TGCAGCGTTGAATCGCTAGCTCCCTACAATGAGCAGTTCTTC. This codes for CSVESLAPYNEQFF.

The V call is TRBV6-6, the J call TRBJ2-2; no reliable D call. Trimming stripped 8 bases from V and 6 bases from J, with 13 bases between. Germline assignment: CDR1 MNHNY and CDR2 SVGAGI (reference sequence). The CDR3 contains 13 residues. The CDR3 DNA follows: TGTGCCAGCCGAGGACCGGTAGCCGGGGAGCTGTTTTTT. Translation: CASRGPVAGELFF.

This chain connects TRBV20-1 to TRBJ2-2; TRBD1 matches 9 bases. There are 14 residues in the CDR3. Germline values: CDR1 DFQATT, CDR2 SNEGSKA (reference sequence). With V trimmed by 6 bases and J by 1 base, 3 bases remained unmatched. In nucleotides, the CDR3 is TGCAGTGCGATGGGACAGGGGAACACCGGGGAGCTGTTTTTT. It codes for CSAMGQGNTGELFF.

The J gene is TRBJ1-4, the V gene TRBV29-1; tentative D call: TRBD1 (6 bases). CDR3 length: 13 residues. CDR1 and CDR2 from the germline V gene are SQVTM and ANQGSEA. The ends were cut back, 5 bases at V and 5 bases at J, with 12 bases in the middle. The CDR3 is CSVRDTTNEKLFF. For the CDR3, the DNA is TGCAGCGTTCGGGACACTACAAATGAAAAACTGTTTTTT.

This sequence joins TRBV24-1 and TRBJ2-3; 8 bases fit TRBD2. The V gene's germline CDR1 is KGHDR and CDR2 SFDVKD. After removal of 6 bases from V and 3 bases from J, the junction contained 7 bases not matched to a gene. The CDR3 is made up of 15 amino acids. In DNA, the CDR3 is TGTGCCACCAGTTCGGCGGGACTAGATACAGATACGCAGTATTTT. Protein sequence: CATSSAGLDTDTQYF.

The gene calls are TRBV6-2 or TRBV6-3 and TRBJ1-5, with 9 positions matching TRBD1. V gave up 2 bases and J gave up 7 bases; unmatched junction bases: 18. The CDR3 runs to 19 residues. The germline CDR1 and CDR2 sequences are MNHEY and SVGEGT. CDR3 region: CASSYNLITGTGWMQPQHF. The CDR3 DNA reads as TGTGCCAGCAGTTACAATTTAATTACCGGGACAGGGTGGATGCAGCCCCAGCATTTT.

The table lists this clonotype with a few counts. The rearrangement links TRBV18 to TRBJ2-5; D may correspond to TRBD1 or TRBD2 (5 bases each). With 5 bases removed from V and 1 base from J, the gap between germline ends came to 14 bases. The CDR3 has 15 residues. CDR1 and CDR2 (germline): KGHSH, LQKENI. CDR3 DNA: TGTGCCAGCTCATCTAACCGGGGCGCCCAAGAGACCCAGTACTTC. Protein sequence: CASSSNRGAQETQYF.

A few counts support this clonotype. The gene calls are TRBV6-5 and TRBJ2-2; no clear D gene. The CDR3 is 15 amino acids. V was pared by 2 bases and J by 6 bases, with 13 bases between. Germline assignment: CDR1 MNHEY and CDR2 SVGAGI. CDR3 amino acids: CASSYTKFVAGELFF. As DNA, the CDR3 is TGTGCCAGCAGTTACACGAAATTTGTAGCCGGGGAGCTGTTTTTT.

This chain uses TRBV28 with TRBJ1-2; D gene ambiguous. CDR1 and CDR2 from the germline V gene are MDHEN and SYDVKM. V lost 6 bases and J 3 bases, leaving 11 bases between the germline ends. CDR3 length equals 13 residues. The CDR3: CASSDGRDYGYTF. DNA of the CDR3: TGTGCCAGCAGCGACGGACGGGACTATGGCTACACCTTC.

The CDR3 DNA reads as TGTGCCAGCAGCGATCAGACAGGTGGCAATTCACCCCTCCACTTT. The encoded protein is CASSDQTGGNSPLHF. This chain uses TRBV11-2 with TRBJ1-6; D might be TRBD1 (6 bases). This CDR3 contains 15 residues. The V end lost 5 bases, the J end lost 7 bases, and 15 bases lay between the germline ends. Germline V gene sequence: CDR1 SGHAT, CDR2 FQNNGV. Combining the CDR3 with reference TRBV11-2 and TRBJ1-6 gives the whole variable domain EAGVAQSPRYKIIEKRQSVAFWCNPISGHATLYWYQQILGQGPKLLIQFQNNGVVDDSQLPKDRFSAERLKGVDSTLKIQPAKLEDSAVYLCASSDQTGGNSPLHFGNGTRLTVT.

This clonotype came up a few times. This chain joins TRBV29-1 and TRBJ1-1, with TRBD1 as a possible D gene (5 bases). Trimming pared 8 bases from V and 4 bases from J, leaving 17 bases between. This CDR3 contains 13 residues. Germline V CDR1 and CDR2: SQVTM, ANQGSEA. The CDR3 region is CSLGEGRGTEAFF. CDR3 coding DNA: TGCAGCTTAGGGGAGGGTCGGGGCACTGAAGCTTTCTTT.

The genes are TRBV30 and TRBJ1-4; no definite D call. The germline CDR1 and CDR2 sequences are GTSNPN and SVGIG (reference sequence). This CDR3 comprises 13 residues. Trimming removed 3 bases from V and 8 bases from J, with 13 bases in between. CDR3 coding DNA: TGTGCCTGGAGCCCGGAACTGGGGGAAAAACTGTTTTTT. Translation: CAWSPELGEKLFF.

In nucleotides, the CDR3 is TGTGCCAGCAGTCGGAGGGGGGGGGTGGCTAATGAAAAACTGTTTTTT. Translated, it gives CASSRRGGVANEKLFF. The V gene is TRBV27, the J gene TRBJ1-4; weak D call: TRBD1 (6 bases). The V gene's germline CDR1 is MNHEY and CDR2 SMNVEV (reference sequence). Trimming pared 5 bases from V and 3 bases from J, leaving 16 bases between. The CDR3 length is 16 residues.

This clonotype was picked up a small number of times. The chain uses TRBV15 and TRBJ2-2, with D perhaps matching TRBD1 or TRBD2 (5 bases each). Trimming stripped 0 bases from V and 5 bases from J, with 16 bases between. Germline loops: CDR1 LNHNV, CDR2 YYDKDF (reference sequence). The CDR3 totals 17 residues. The CDR3 reads CATSRDKQGRRTGELFF. CDR3 DNA: TGTGCCACCAGCAGAGACAAGCAGGGCCGGAGGACCGGGGAGCTGTTTTTT.

This clonotype was counted a few times. The gene calls are TRBV10-3 and TRBJ2-5; 9 nucleotides agree with TRBD2. The DNA matches TRBJ2-7 better at its end, which makes the J call doubtful. Looked up from germline, CDR1 is ENHRY and CDR2 is SYGVKD. The CDR3 runs to 15 residues. The DNA of the CDR3 is TGTGCCATCAGTGAGTCTGTGCGGGAGGGATTCGAGCAGTACTTC. Translating gives CAISESVREGFEQYF.

This clonotype was found a few times. The rearrangement uses TRBV10-3 and TRBJ1-5; D remains unclear. Germline CDR1 is ENHRY and CDR2 is SYGVKD. Trimming took off 10 bases at V and 4 bases at J, with 23 bases between the two ends. The CDR3 loop spans 16 amino acids. CDR3 sequence: CATKGDLNVRNQPQHF. CDR3 nucleotide sequence: TGTGCCACCAAAGGAGACCTTAACGTACGAAATCAGCCCCAGCATTTT.

This clonotype was seen only a few times. The chain couples TRBV6-2 or TRBV6-3 to TRBJ1-4; no clear D gene. V was trimmed by 4 bases and J by 2 bases, leaving 5 bases between them. Germline V gene lookup returns CDR1 MNHEY and CDR2 SVGEGT. The CDR3 consists of 13 residues. For the CDR3, the DNA is TGTGCCAGCAGTTCGGCGACTAATGAAAAACTGTTTTTT. Encoded protein: CASSSATNEKLFF.

This clonotype has only a few counts. The chain employs TRBV12-3 or TRBV12-4 and TRBJ2-1; D is perhaps TRBD1 or TRBD2 (5 bases each). The V and J ends lost 10 bases and 8 bases respectively, with 18 bases between them. The CDR3 has 13 residues. DNA of the CDR3: TGTGCCATAGGGACGGGGTTGGGCTATGAGCAGTTCTTC. It is translated as CAIGTGLGYEQFF.